This T cell receptor (beta chain) was identified in a study of blood T cell repertoires in COVID-19. Study summary: Samples of COVID-19 (acute and convalescent) were obtained from the United States, Italy and Spain. In each case, the material was cDNA or gDNA derived from T cells, B-cell-depleted T cells, or PBMCs.

V lost 4 bases to trimming and J lost 7 bases, with 18 bases between them. Germline V gives CDR1 SGHNT, CDR2 YYREEE (reference sequence). This CDR3 has 16 residues. Authors' processing steps: It was from reference gene primer amplification that nucleated cell counts were estimated. TCRdb keeps only in-frame clones here, not all; method: immunoSEQ multiplex PCR. V and J calls and clone size are those listed in that table; D and trimming were worked out from the DNA. The sample carries a few hundred thousand clones, approximately 90% recorded once. Patients at the Seattle site were enrolled during active infection and followed longitudinally. The table lists this clone with a count of one.

The receptor was isolated from a man aged 18-30 years with COVID-19, enrolled during active disease. The sequencing sample was made of peripheral blood. The rearrangement uses TRBV5-4 and TRBJ1-6; D is perhaps TRBD1 (6 bases). The CDR3 DNA reads TGTGCCAGCAGCCCCGGACAGAGCTTCTTAAATTCACCCCTCCACTTT. Residues: CASSPGQSFLNSPLHF.